This TCR beta chain was identified in a study of blood T cell repertoires in COVID-19. Study-level background: COVID-19 samples collected from the United States, Italy and Spain covered acute and convalescent phases. PBMCs, B-cell-depleted T cells, or T cells were the source of the cDNA or gDNA that made up the material.

Sequenced by immunoSEQ multiplex PCR; TCRdb stores in-frame clones only, minus some. The profile shows 300,000 to 450,000 clones, roughly 90% of them singletons. CDR3 length: 18 amino acids. V trimming: 3 bases; J trimming: 6 bases; junction bases outside the gene matches: 14. CDR1 is MDHEN and CDR2 is SYDVKM in the germline V gene. The chain is built from TRBV28 and TRBJ2-2, with TRBD2 matching 9 bases. This sequence was found in a woman aged 30 to 39 who had been exposed to COVID-19. The sample taken for sequencing was PBMCs or T cells enriched from blood (not recorded which). CDR3 sequence reads: CASSFPRSGRNGAGELFF. The CDR3 bases are TGTGCCAGCAGTTTCCCACGCAGCGGGAGGAATGGGGCCGGGGAGCTGTTTTTT.